Included here is one T cell receptor beta chain sequence, with context. In the original analysis: Researchers report that nucleated cell counts were estimated from reference gene primer amplification. Clones were read by immunoSEQ multiplex PCR, and TCRdb kept only the in-frame ones, dropping some. V and J calls and clone size are given by that table; D and trimming were obtained from the DNA. This table holds 180,000 or so clones, 86% found once. These data are taken from a study of blood T cell repertoires in COVID-19. Whole-study context: Samples representing acute and convalescent COVID-19 were sourced from the United States, Italy and Spain. T cells, B-cell-depleted T cells, or PBMCs supplied cDNA or gDNA.

Germline lookup yields CDR1 KGHSH and CDR2 LQKENI. The CDR3 totals 15 residues. After removal of 3 bases from V and 3 bases from J, the junction contained 6 bases not matched to a gene. The chain uses TRBV18 and TRBJ2-7; TRBD1 agrees at 9 bases. What was sequenced was PBMCs or T cells enriched from blood (not recorded which). This receptor was taken from a woman aged 25 to 39 who had recovered from COVID-19. CDR3 in DNA: TGTGCCAGCTCACCCGGGACAGGGTCGGACTACGAGCAGTACTTC. It specifies CASSPGTGSDYEQYF. The variable domain in full, completed from reference TRBV18 and TRBJ2-7, reads NAGVMQNPRHLVRRRGQEARLRCSPMKGHSHVYWYRQLPEEGLKFMVYLQKENIIDESGMPKERFSAEFPKEGPSILRIQQVVRGDSAAYFCASSPGTGSDYEQYFGPGTRLTVT.